One sample yielded the 25 T cell receptor beta chains listed below, sequenced in a study of CXCR3-negative and CXCR3-positive naive CD8 T cells. The libraries of TRB cDNA were constructed through 5' RACE using UMI labels. From its re-call of the 5' RACE reads, TCRdb lists each CDR3 protein once, without DNA. Its table records tens of thousands of distinct CDR3 sequences. Input material: memory CD8+ T cells from blood. Every receptor here comes from a human donor in good health. Some clones in this sample may be carry-over from other donors' samples.

This rearrangement joins TRBV12-3 or TRBV12-4 to TRBJ2-7; the TCRdb D gene call, TRBD1, has no DNA to confirm it. This CDR3 has 13 amino acids. This CDR3 is CASSWTGRYEQYF.

The chain is built from TRBV7-2 and TRBJ2-3. Germline V CDR1 and CDR2: SGHTA, FQGNSA. This CDR3 is built from 11 residues. CDR3 region: CASLSGDTQYF. Drawing the rest from reference TRBV7-2 and TRBJ2-3, the complete variable domain is GAGVSQSPSNKVTEKGKDVELRCDPISGHTALYWYRQSLGQGLEFLIYFQGNSAPDKSGLPSDRFSAERTGGSVSTLTIQRTQQEDSAVYLCASLSGDTQYFGPGTRLTVL.

CDR3 sequence reads: CASSLVAGLREQYF. The chain employs TRBV5-6 and TRBJ2-7; TCRdb's D call, TRBD2, is unchecked because there is no DNA. Germline values: CDR1 SGHDT, CDR2 YYEEEE. CDR3 length equals 14 residues.

The chain combines TRBV5-6 with TRBJ1-3. Per the germline V gene, CDR1 is SGHDT and CDR2 is YYEEEE. The CDR3 contains 15 residues. The CDR3: CASSLNPYSGNTIYF.

This sequence joins TRBV4-3 and TRBJ2-6; the TCRdb D gene call, TRBD2, has no DNA to confirm it. CDR1 and CDR2 from the germline V gene are LGHNA and YSLEER. This CDR3 region has 20 residues. The CDR3 loop reads CASSQERITGGQAGANVLTF.

The chain links TRBV7-9 to TRBJ1-2; TCRdb indicates TRBD1, and absent DNA this call remains unverified. The CDR3 sequence is 16 residues long. Per the germline V gene, CDR1 is SEHNR and CDR2 is FQNEAQ (reference sequence). The CDR3 loop reads CASSPTLNLGDYGYTF. The full variable domain, its missing parts supplied by reference TRBV7-9 and TRBJ1-2, is DTGVSQNPRHKITKRGQNVTFRCDPISEHNRLYWYRQTLGQGPEFLTYFQNEAQLEKSRLLSDRFSAERPKGSFSTLEIQRTEQGDSAMYLCASSPTLNLGDYGYTFGSGTRLTVV.

This clonotype is deemed medium-sized by its frequency. The chain links TRBV21-1 to TRBJ2-7; TCRdb's D call, TRBD1, is unchecked because there is no DNA. TRBV21-1 is reported as a pseudogene. The CDR3 has 14 residues. Here the CDR3 reads CASSKVGQSYEQYF.

The gene calls are TRBV7-9 and TRBJ2-3; TCRdb indicates TRBD1, and absent DNA this call remains unverified. CDR3 size: 15 residues. CDR1 and CDR2 from the germline V gene are SEHNR and FQNEAQ (reference sequence). This CDR3 is CASTSSVGGQDTQYF.

The chain uses TRBV3-1 and TRBJ2-2; TCRdb reports TRBD1, a call that lacks DNA to check it against. Germline CDR1 and CDR2: LGHDT and YNNKEL (reference sequence). This CDR3 has 15 amino acids. The CDR3 loop is CASSPLRVPTGELFF.

The rearrangement joins TRBV21-1 to TRBJ1-3; the D call of TRBD1 rests on TCRdb alone, since no DNA is present to check it. TRBV21-1 is deemed a pseudogene. CDR3 length: 16 amino acids. CDR3 region: CASGRQVIERGNTIYF.

The chain couples TRBV29-1 to TRBJ2-7; TCRdb proposes TRBD1, but this gene call is untestable without DNA. Germline loops: CDR1 SQVTM, CDR2 ANQGSEA. CDR3 length: 14 amino acids. CDR3 amino acids: CSVLGGGGTYEQYF.

V usage is TRBV7-9 and J usage is TRBJ2-4; TCRdb selects TRBD1, and the lack of DNA leaves this call unchecked. Germline V lookup: CDR1 SEHNR, CDR2 FQNEAQ (reference sequence). This CDR3 region has 17 residues. CDR3 amino acids: CASSLIRGQLAKNIQYF.

V and J are TRBV18 and TRBJ1-2; TCRdb's assignment of TRBD1 cannot be checked, as there is no DNA. CDR1 is KGHSH, CDR2 LQKENI, per germline. This CDR3 comprises 15 residues. The CDR3 sequence is CASSPRGQGPYGYTF.

The rearrangement joins TRBV6-5 to TRBJ2-5; TCRdb designates TRBD2, a call that cannot be tested without DNA. Per the germline V gene, CDR1 is MNHEY and CDR2 is SVGAGI. This CDR3 contains 16 residues. CDR3 loop: CASSRSRGTSGETQYF.

The chain combines TRBV12-3 or TRBV12-4 with TRBJ1-5; TCRdb gives TRBD1 as the D gene, but with no DNA this cannot be confirmed. This CDR3 region has 14 residues. The CDR3 is CASSWTGSGQPQHF.

This rearrangement joins TRBV7-6 to TRBJ2-1. Looked up from germline, CDR1 is SGHVS and CDR2 is FNYEAQ. CDR3 size: 14 residues. The CDR3 here is CASSMTSLYNEQFF. Variable domain in full (rest from reference TRBV7-6 and TRBJ2-1): GAGVSQSPRYKVTKRGQDVALRCDPISGHVSLYWYRQALGQGPEFLTYFNYEAQQDKSGLPNDRFSAERPEGSISTLTIQRTEQRDSAMYRCASSMTSLYNEQFFGPGTRLTVL.

This chain joins TRBV20-1 and TRBJ2-7. CDR1 is DFQATT, CDR2 SNEGSKA, per germline (reference sequence). The CDR3 loop spans 13 amino acids. CDR3 sequence: CSAREAYSYEQYF.

The CDR3 loop reads CSVEGFSYEQYF. The gene calls are TRBV29-1 and TRBJ2-7. Looked up from germline, CDR1 is SQVTM and CDR2 is ANQGSEA. CDR3 length: 12 residues.

V and J are TRBV6-4 and TRBJ2-3; TCRdb designates TRBD2, a call that cannot be tested without DNA. The CDR3 has 15 amino acids. CDR1 is MRHNA, CDR2 SNTAGT, per germline. CDR3 amino acids: CASSDLGQTTDTQYF.

By frequency, this clonotype registers medium-sized. This chain joins TRBV20-1 and TRBJ2-7. The germline V gene has CDR1 DFQATT and CDR2 SNEGSKA (reference sequence). There are 12 residues in the CDR3. The chain's CDR3 is CSARDTGYEQYF.

The rearrangement links TRBV29-1 to TRBJ2-7. Germline loops: CDR1 SQVTM, CDR2 ANQGSEA. This CDR3 comprises 11 residues. CDR3 sequence: CSARSSYEQYF.

The chain carries TRBV12-3 or TRBV12-4 and TRBJ2-7. The CDR3 has 13 amino acids. CDR3 sequence: CASSLSRSYEQYF.

CDR3 sequence reads: CASSQETSGGYSVDEQFF. The chain couples TRBV4-1 to TRBJ2-1; the TRBD2 assignment by TCRdb is unverifiable without DNA. The CDR3 covers 18 residues. Germline-derived CDR1 and CDR2 are MGHRA and YSYEKL.

CDR3 region: CASSLYRSRTGELFF. The chain has TRBV6-2 or TRBV6-3 and TRBJ2-2. CDR3 size: 15 residues. Germline CDR1 reads MNHEY; CDR2 reads SVGEGT.

The chain is built from TRBV4-1 and TRBJ1-2. This CDR3 is built from 14 residues. The V gene's germline CDR1 is MGHRA and CDR2 YSYEKL. This CDR3 reads CASSQDQGNYGYTF.